The 21 T cell receptor beta chains below all came from one sample that was sequenced in a study of regulatory T cells in long-lasting Graves disease. Researchers made TCR beta libraries by using iRepertoire HTBI primers and running Arm-PCR on CDR3 regions. TCRdb passed the multiplex PCR reads through MiXCR, listing each CDR3 protein once. The sample shows 680,000 or so distinct CDR3 sequences, 15% to 20% of them seen only once. Time point described: newly diagnosed GD, antithyroid drugs for less than 3 months. The TCR library was made from RNA extracted from PBMCs. This sample was also put to use in a study of T cells in Graves' hyperthyroidism and ophthalmopathy.

The sample consisted of peripheral blood mononuclear cells (PBMCs), taken at new diagnosis, from a patient treated with antithyroid drugs. Receptor source: a woman aged 25 to 39 with Graves disease.

The chain employs TRBV5-1 and TRBJ1-2; D is undetermined. CDR1 is SGHRS and CDR2 is YFSETQ in the germline V gene. The V gene lost 0 bases and the J gene lost 3 bases, with 9 bases spanning the gap. The CDR3 extends over 14 amino acids. The CDR3 reads CASSLDFAYYGYTF. In DNA form, the CDR3 reads TGCGCCAGCAGCTTGGACTTCGCCTACTATGGCTACACCTTC.

There are a few counts of this clonotype. The chain carries TRBV15 and TRBJ2-1; no clear D gene. Per germline, CDR1 LNHNV and CDR2 YYDKDF (reference sequence). This CDR3 spans 12 amino acids. Trimming took 4 bases from V and 10 from J, leaving 11 bases between them. The CDR3 sequence is CATSKRSEEQFF. In DNA form, the CDR3 reads TGTGCCACCAGCAAGAGATCAGAGGAGCAGTTCTTC. Full variable domain (outside the CDR3, taken from reference TRBV15 and TRBJ2-1): DAMVIQNPRYQVTQFGKPVTLSCSQTLNHNVMYWYQQKSSQAPKLLFHYYDKDFNNEADTPDNFQSRRPNTSFCFLDIRSPGLGDTAMYLCATSKRSEEQFFGPGTRLTVL.

In its sample, this clonotype was seen many times. The rearrangement joins TRBV11-2 to TRBJ2-3, with D possibly matching TRBD1 (6 bases). Trimming pared 1 base from V and 7 bases from J, leaving 12 bases between. From germline, CDR1 is SGHAT and CDR2 FQNNGV. The CDR3 sequence is 14 residues long. Here the CDR3 DNA reads TGTGCCAGCAGCTTAGGATATACAGGGTATACGCAGTATTTT. This translates into CASSLGYTGYTQYF.

The genes are TRBV4-2 and TRBJ1-5; weak D call: TRBD1 (5 bases). Trimming cost V 4 bases and J 5 bases, with 15 bases left between them. Germline lookup yields CDR1 LGHNA and CDR2 YNFKEQ. This CDR3 contains 15 residues. CDR3 coding DNA: TGTGCCAGCAGCCTAGTAATGCAGGGTGATCAGCCCCAGCATTTT. This translates into CASSLVMQGDQPQHF.

About this clonotype itself: This could be a read error, since a much larger clone is one nucleotide away. The chain recombines TRBV12-3 or TRBV12-4 with TRBJ2-2; D is perhaps TRBD1 or TRBD2 (6 bases each). The CDR3 runs 13 residues. CDR3 bases: TGTGCCAGCAGTTTGGGGGGCCCCGGGGAGCTGCTTTTT. The encoded protein is CASSLGGPGELLF.

This clonotype was recorded many times. The chain recombines TRBV5-1 with TRBJ1-2; weak D call: TRBD1 (5 bases). V lost 0 bases, J lost 3 bases, and 15 bases lay in between. Germline V gives CDR1 SGHRS, CDR2 YFSETQ. The length of the CDR3 is 16 residues. The CDR3, as DNA: TGCGCCAGCAGCTTGGACCTGACAGCCACGTACTATGGCTACACCTTC. It is translated as CASSLDLTATYYGYTF.

The J gene is TRBJ2-1, the V gene TRBV4-1, with D possibly being TRBD1 (5 bases). The germline CDR1 and CDR2 sequences are MGHRA and YSYEKL. The CDR3 extends over 12 amino acids. V gave up 0 bases and J gave up 10 bases, with 7 bases separating them. This chain's CDR3 is CASSQERQEQFF. The CDR3 nucleotides read TGCGCCAGCAGCCAAGAACGACAGGAGCAGTTCTTC.

At least ten counts were recorded for this clonotype. The genes are TRBV28 and TRBJ2-2; D may be TRBD2 (5 bases). V was cut by 5 bases and J by 4 bases, with 11 bases left in between. The CDR3 spans 14 residues. The germline gives CDR1 MDHEN, CDR2 SYDVKM. In nucleotides, the CDR3 is TGTGCCAGCAGTGGAGGCCGGACCACCGGGGAGCTGTTTTTT. Translated: CASSGGRTTGELFF.

The sample holds many counts of this clonotype. The V call is TRBV5-1, the J call TRBJ1-1; no reliable D call. The germline V and J ends were trimmed by 5 bases and 1 base, with 12 bases remaining between them. CDR3 length: 14 residues. Per the germline V gene, CDR1 is SGHRS and CDR2 is YFSETQ. The CDR3 DNA is TGCGCCAGCAGTTCCCACAGCGGGAACACTGAAGCTTTCTTT. This codes for CASSSHSGNTEAFF.

This clonotype was counted ten times or more. The chain joins TRBV28 to TRBJ2-7; D perhaps matches TRBD2 (6 bases). Trimming removed 7 bases at V and 1 base at J, with 14 bases between. From germline, CDR1 is MDHEN and CDR2 SYDVKM. The CDR3 length is 14 residues. The CDR3 region is CASMVLGRSYEQYF. DNA of the CDR3: TGTGCCAGCATGGTTCTCGGGAGATCCTACGAGCAGTACTTC.

This clonotype was observed many times. The CDR3 region has the DNA TGCGCCAGCAGGGAATCGGGGCTCTTGACAGATACGCAGTATTTT. Translation gives CASRESGLLTDTQYF. The chain links TRBV5-1 to TRBJ2-3; the D call may be TRBD1 or TRBD2 (5 bases each). CDR1 and CDR2 (germline): SGHRS, YFSETQ. V was cut by 5 bases and J by 3 bases, with 16 bases left in between. There are 15 residues in the CDR3.

This clonotype was seen a handful of times. This chain joins TRBV29-1 and TRBJ2-3; D not resolved. Germline values: CDR1 SQVTM, CDR2 ANQGSEA. The CDR3 has 11 amino acids. Trimming pared 4 bases from V and 2 bases from J, leaving 4 bases between. CDR3 coding DNA: TGCAGCGTTGCCCCCACAGATACGCAGTATTTT. It codes for CSVAPTDTQYF.

J is TRBJ1-6 and V is TRBV28; D unclear. CDR3 length equals 13 residues. Germline V lookup: CDR1 MDHEN, CDR2 SYDVKM. V dropped 7 bases and J dropped 11 bases, with 15 bases sitting between them. CDR3 amino acids: CASTWTYQTPLHF. The CDR3 DNA reads TGTGCCAGCACTTGGACCTATCAGACACCCCTCCACTTT.

This rearrangement joins TRBV12-3 or TRBV12-4 to TRBJ2-7, with 7 bases lining up with TRBD1. V shed 7 bases, J shed 2 bases, and the junction held 8 bases outside the gene matches. This CDR3 has 14 amino acids. The CDR3 DNA reads TGTGCCAGCATCCAAGGACAGGCACCCTACGAGCAGTACTTC. Amino acids: CASIQGQAPYEQYF.

The V call is TRBV12-3 or TRBV12-4, the J call TRBJ2-4, with D possibly being TRBD1 or TRBD2 (5 bases each). The CDR3 covers 13 residues. Trimming shortened V by 4 bases and J by 4 bases, and 8 bases separated the two germline ends. CDR3 loop: CASSWDQKNIQYF. The CDR3 nucleotides read TGTGCCAGCAGTTGGGACCAAAAAAACATTCAGTACTTC.

This clonotype was detected ten times or more. V is TRBV6-5 and J is TRBJ2-7; 9 nucleotides align to TRBD2. Trimming at V came to 2 bases and at J to 5 bases, leaving 7 bases not matched to a gene. The CDR3 length is 15 residues. Per the germline V gene, CDR1 is MNHEY and CDR2 is SVGAGI. This CDR3 is CASSYASGMSHEQYF. The CDR3 bases are TGTGCCAGCAGTTACGCTAGCGGGATGTCCCACGAGCAGTACTTC.

In this sample, this clonotype turned up many times. A read error may produce the germline difference seen at one junction end. This chain links TRBV28 with TRBJ2-2; the match to TRBD1 covers 7 bases. In germline, CDR1 is MDHEN, CDR2 SYDVKM. CDR3 length: 16 residues. The CDR3 spells CASSFSGTVNPGELFF. Here the CDR3 DNA reads TGTGCCAGCAGTTTCTCCGGGACAGTGAACCCCGGGGAGCTGTTTTTT.

This clonotype appeared many times. This rearrangement joins TRBV10-3 to TRBJ1-1, with no clear D. The CDR3 is 13 residues long. Germline V lookup: CDR1 ENHRY, CDR2 SYGVKD. V shed 10 bases and J shed 0 bases, with 12 bases lying between them. The DNA for the CDR3 is TGTGCCACCGCCCGGGGAGTGAACACTGAAGCTTTCTTT. Translation gives CATARGVNTEAFF.

This clonotype has a handful of counts. The chain recombines TRBV14 with TRBJ1-4; D is ambiguous. Germline V gives CDR1 SGHDN, CDR2 FVKESK. The germline V and J ends were trimmed by 1 base and 0 bases, with 3 bases remaining between them. The CDR3 contains 14 residues. In DNA, the CDR3 is TGTGCCAGCAGCCAAGTCTCAACTAATGAAAAACTGTTTTTT. This gives the protein CASSQVSTNEKLFF.

This clonotype was detected a few times. Here the CDR3 reads CASSTRQGRYTF. The CDR3 coding sequence is TGTGCCAGCAGCACACGACAGGGGCGCTACACCTTC. V is TRBV3-1 and J is TRBJ1-2; 8 bases map to TRBD1. V gave up 5 bases and J gave up 9 bases; unmatched junction bases: 5. Germline CDR1 and CDR2: LGHDT and YNNKEL (reference sequence). The CDR3 consists of 12 residues.

This clonotype showed up just once. This chain links TRBV6-5 with TRBJ2-3, with a weak D call TRBD1 (5 bases). Germline CDR1 and CDR2: MNHEY and SVGAGI. The CDR3 has 17 residues. V lost 4 bases and J 6 bases, leaving 23 bases between the germline ends. Written as DNA, the CDR3 is TGTGCCAGCAGTTCCCTAACCCGGCAGGGTCAAATTGATACGCAGTATTTT. Its protein is CASSSLTRQGQIDTQYF.